The next 32 T cell receptor beta chains were all read from a single sample in a study of beta chain features in type 1 diabetes (dated by TCRdb to the late 2010s). The library was made by the immunoSEQ multiplex PCR assay. The entire isolated RNA was reverse transcribed using the High Capacity cDNA Reverse Transcription Kit, and thus expressed TCRB transcripts were sequenced. TCRdb retrieved this table from immuneACCESS and kept in-frame rearrangements only. Not all clones are present; in checked studies, unresolved V genes account for under half, and no reason is known for the remainder. In all, the sample holds about 360,000 clones, and roughly an eighth of those were seen once. Jointly, the top ten make up roughly 0.015% of the sample. Specimen: naive CD4+ T cells from blood. The cell subset or site label corresponds to: true naive CD4+ T cells. The receptor set was obtained from a man between 18 and 35 years old in good health.

The chain couples TRBV5-1 to TRBJ1-3, with D maybe TRBD1 (6 bases). The CDR3 spans 14 residues. The V end lost 1 base, the J end lost 4 bases, and 9 bases lay between the germline ends. Germline V gene data show CDR1 as SGHRS and CDR2 as YFSETQ. Here the CDR3 reads CASSLTGFGNTIYF. As DNA, the CDR3 is TGCGCCAGCAGCTTGACAGGGTTCGGAAACACCATATATTTT.

The sample holds a few counts of this clone. This chain connects TRBV13 to TRBJ2-7, with 8 positions matching TRBD1. The CDR3 contains 16 residues. The germline V gene encodes CDR1 PRHDT and CDR2 FYEKMQ (reference sequence). Unmatched junction bases numbered 12, after V lost 6 bases and J lost 2 bases. The CDR3 DNA reads as TGTGCCAGCAGACCTTTCGGACAGGGAATTACCTACGAGCAGTACTTC. Protein sequence: CASRPFGQGITYEQYF.

The chain uses TRBV4-2 and TRBJ1-2; no clear D. The V gene's germline CDR1 is LGHNA and CDR2 YNFKEQ. This CDR3 contains 13 residues. V lost 0 bases and J 5 bases, leaving 7 bases between the germline ends. The CDR3 protein is CASSQDTDYGYTF. CDR3 nucleotides: TGTGCCAGCAGCCAAGATACAGATTATGGCTACACCTTC.

The chain carries TRBV4-1 and TRBJ2-6; a weak D match, TRBD2 (6 bases). Germline CDR1 MGHRA, CDR2 YSYEKL. This CDR3 is built from 18 residues. V was pared by 1 base and J by 0 bases, with 13 bases between. The CDR3 reads CASSQVGRSGSGANVLTF. As DNA, the CDR3 is TGCGCCAGCAGCCAAGTGGGGAGGTCAGGCTCTGGGGCCAACGTCCTGACTTTC.

This chain joins TRBV7-9 and TRBJ2-7; TRBD2 aligns across 10 bases. From germline, CDR1 is SEHNR and CDR2 FQNEAQ (reference sequence). Trimming took 2 bases from V and 4 from J; bases not matched to a gene: 5. The CDR3 runs to 15 residues. Here the CDR3 reads CASSLSSGRFYEQYF. In DNA form, the CDR3 reads TGTGCCAGCAGCTTAAGTAGCGGGAGGTTTTACGAGCAGTACTTC.

V is TRBV5-6 and J is TRBJ2-1, with D perhaps matching TRBD2 (6 bases). CDR1 is SGHDT and CDR2 is YYEEEE in the germline V gene. Between the trimmed V and J ends, which lost 5 bases and 7 bases, there was a span of 10 bases. There are 12 residues in the CDR3. The DNA for the CDR3 is TGTGCCAGCAGTCGGCGGGAAAATGAGCAGTTCTTC. Protein sequence: CASSRRENEQFF.

This chain links TRBV11-2 with TRBJ2-2; the D is unclear. Trimming cost V 4 bases and J 6 bases, with 12 bases left between them. Per the germline V gene, CDR1 is SGHAT and CDR2 is FQNNGV. This CDR3 is 14 amino acids long. The CDR3 nucleotides read TGTGCCAGCAGCTCCGCGACACTGCCCGGGGAGCTGTTTTTT. It encodes CASSSATLPGELFF.

This clone was picked up a small number of times. The CDR3 region has the DNA TGTGCCAGCAGCTTTCCGCGCGGCCTCTCCTACAATGAGCAGTTCTTC. Its protein is CASSFPRGLSYNEQFF. The rearrangement links TRBV5-4 to TRBJ2-1; D is unclear. From germline, CDR1 is SGHNT and CDR2 YYREEE (reference sequence). V was cut by 2 bases and J by 0 bases, with 12 bases left in between. CDR3 length equals 16 residues.

The V gene is TRBV5-1, the J gene TRBJ2-1; 10 nucleotides align to TRBD1. The CDR3 has 15 amino acids. Per the germline V gene, CDR1 is SGHRS and CDR2 is YFSETQ. With V trimmed by 4 bases and J by 4 bases, 5 bases remained unmatched. The CDR3 DNA reads TGCGCCAGCAGCGCAGGACAGGGGGGGTACAATGAGCAGTTCTTC. This translates into CASSAGQGGYNEQFF.

The chain combines TRBV4-3 with TRBJ1-2, with 8 bases fitting TRBD1. This CDR3 contains 18 residues. The V segment lost 0 bases and the J segment 6 bases; nucleotides outside the gene matches: 15. Germline assignment: CDR1 LGHNA and CDR2 YSLEER. CDR3 in DNA: TGCGCCAGCAGCCAAGATCTCGCTATGTCTTACAGGGGGGATGGCTACACCTTC. This encodes CASSQDLAMSYRGDGYTF.

This clone was counted between two and nine times. The rearrangement uses TRBV5-1 and TRBJ1-5; possibly TRBD1 for D (6 bases). The germline V gene has CDR1 SGHRS and CDR2 YFSETQ. V lost 0 bases to trimming and J lost 0 bases, with 10 bases between them. This CDR3 region has 16 residues. The CDR3 nucleotides are TGCGCCAGCAGCTTGGGGACAGTCAATAGCAATCAGCCCCAGCATTTT. It is translated as CASSLGTVNSNQPQHF. Using reference TRBV5-1 and TRBJ1-5 for the parts outside the CDR3, the full variable domain is KAGVTQTPRYLIKTRGQQVTLSCSPISGHRSVSWYQQTPGQGLQFLFEYFSETQRNKGNFPGRFSGRQFSNSRSEMNVSTLELGDSALYLCASSLGTVNSNQPQHFGDGTRLSIL.

The rearrangement uses TRBV7-2 and TRBJ2-7, with TRBD1 identical over 9 bases. The germline gives CDR1 SGHTA, CDR2 FQGNSA. The CDR3 covers 15 residues. With 5 bases clipped from V and 6 bases from J, the junction kept 11 bases outside the gene matches. This CDR3 reads CASSPGAGTGREQYF. CDR3 coding DNA: TGTGCCAGCAGCCCTGGGGCAGGGACAGGGCGCGAGCAGTACTTC.

The chain links TRBV7-2 to TRBJ1-5; 7 positions match TRBD1. The CDR3 spans 15 residues. Looked up from germline, CDR1 is SGHTA and CDR2 is FQGNSA. The ends lost 1 base at V and 4 bases at J; junction bases unmatched: 4. For the CDR3, the DNA is TGTGCCAGCAGCTTAGTCACAGGGGAGAATCAGCCCCAGCATTTT. Its protein is CASSLVTGENQPQHF.

The chain employs TRBV4-3 and TRBJ2-3; the match to TRBD2 covers 11 bases. V lost 4 bases to trimming and J lost 0 bases; unmatched junction nucleotides: 3. The CDR3 extends over 16 amino acids. Germline V lookup: CDR1 LGHNA, CDR2 YSLEER. In nucleotides, the CDR3 is TGCGCCAGCAGCCCTAGCGGGGGGACGAGCACAGATACGCAGTATTTT. It codes for CASSPSGGTSTDTQYF.

This clone has only a few counts. The gene calls are TRBV10-3 and TRBJ1-1; tentative D call: TRBD1 (5 bases). CDR1 is ENHRY, CDR2 SYGVKD, per germline. The CDR3 length is 14 residues. V gave up 3 bases and J gave up 0 bases, with 8 bases separating them. The CDR3 coding sequence is TGTGCCATCAGTGAACAGGTCATGAACACTGAAGCTTTCTTT. It specifies CAISEQVMNTEAFF.

This clone has only a few counts. The chain links TRBV27 to TRBJ2-1; 9 bases match TRBD1. Germline CDR1 is MNHEY and CDR2 is SMNVEV (reference sequence). V gave up 6 bases and J gave up 6 bases; unmatched junction bases: 9. This CDR3 has 15 amino acids. The CDR3 spells CASSLRDRDLNEQFF. The CDR3 DNA is TGTGCCAGCAGCCTCCGGGACAGGGATCTCAATGAGCAGTTCTTC.

This clone was detected a few times. The CDR3 sequence: CASSRAGANVLTF. CDR3 bases: TGTGCCAGCAGCCGCGCAGGGGCCAACGTCCTGACTTTC. The V call is TRBV6-5, the J call TRBJ2-6; D unclear. The germline V gene encodes CDR1 MNHEY and CDR2 SVGAGI. V was cut by 6 bases and J by 4 bases, with 7 bases left in between. The CDR3 consists of 13 residues.

The chain is built from TRBV9 and TRBJ2-4; a weak D match, TRBD1 (6 bases). The V end was cut by 4 bases, the J end by 6 bases, with 17 bases between. Per germline, CDR1 SGDLS and CDR2 YYNGEE. CDR3 size: 15 residues. CDR3 sequence reads: CASSTAPDRLNIQYF. The CDR3 bases are TGTGCCAGCAGCACGGCTCCGGACAGACTAAACATTCAGTACTTC.

This clone was picked up many times. The CDR3 DNA reads as TGTGCCAGCAGCTCTTCCTGGACAGGGGGCAATGAGCAGTTCTTC. Encoded protein: CASSSSWTGGNEQFF. V usage is TRBV13 and J usage is TRBJ2-1; 10 bases map to TRBD1. Germline CDR1 is PRHDT and CDR2 is FYEKMQ (reference sequence). CDR3 size: 15 residues. Trimming at V came to 4 bases and at J to 6 bases, leaving 6 bases not matched to a gene.

The chain employs TRBV4-2 and TRBJ1-6; unclear D gene. Germline CDR1 is LGHNA and CDR2 is YNFKEQ. Deletions cut 1 base from V and 5 bases from J, with 12 bases between. The CDR3 extends over 16 amino acids. This CDR3 reads CASSQVSGRDNSPLHF. CDR3 DNA: TGTGCCAGCAGCCAAGTTTCGGGGAGGGATAATTCACCCCTCCACTTT.

V gene TRBV10-3 combines with J gene TRBJ2-3, with TRBD2 matching 12 bases. With V trimmed by 6 bases and J by 0 bases, 13 bases remained unmatched. The length of the CDR3 is 19 residues. Germline V gene data show CDR1 as ENHRY and CDR2 as SYGVKD. The CDR3 DNA reads as TGTGCCATCAGAGATCCAACTAGCGGGAGGAACCCTAGCACAGATACGCAGTATTTT. Its translation: CAIRDPTSGRNPSTDTQYF.

This clone was counted a few times. The chain employs TRBV20-1 and TRBJ2-1, with D unclear. Germline V gene lookup returns CDR1 DFQATT and CDR2 SNEGSKA (reference sequence). CDR3 length: 8 residues. CDR3 sequence (DNA): TGCACCAACAATGAGCAGTTCTTC. It is translated as CTNNEQFF.

J is TRBJ2-1 and V is TRBV5-1; no definite D call. This CDR3 is 14 amino acids long. Per the germline V gene, CDR1 is SGHRS and CDR2 is YFSETQ. The V end lost 0 bases, the J end lost 5 bases, and 9 bases lay between the germline ends. CDR3 protein: CASSLGPQDNEQFF. CDR3 DNA sequence: TGCGCCAGCAGCTTGGGGCCCCAGGACAATGAGCAGTTCTTC.

This clone has a handful of counts. The rearrangement joins TRBV28 to TRBJ2-3, with TRBD1 identical over 8 bases. Losses at the gene ends were 4 bases for V and 5 bases for J; bases not matched to a gene: 11. The CDR3 is 16 amino acids. Germline V CDR1 and CDR2: MDHEN, SYDVKM. CDR3 in amino acids: CASSSERRTGRDTQYF. DNA of the CDR3: TGTGCCAGCAGTTCAGAAAGACGGACAGGGCGAGATACGCAGTATTTT.

This clone was observed a handful of times. V is TRBV4-2 and J is TRBJ2-7, with 8 positions matching TRBD1. The V segment lost 0 bases and the J segment 2 bases; nucleotides outside the gene matches: 12. Looked up from germline, CDR1 is LGHNA and CDR2 is YNFKEQ. The CDR3 is made up of 18 amino acids. CDR3 loop: CASSQEATGGSLAYEQYF. Written as DNA, the CDR3 is TGTGCCAGCAGCCAAGAGGCTACAGGGGGTAGCTTAGCCTACGAGCAGTACTTC.

The rearrangement uses TRBV7-2 and TRBJ1-2, with D unclear. V lost 5 bases and J lost 2, with 9 bases in between. The CDR3 runs to 13 residues. Germline CDR1 SGHTA, CDR2 FQGNSA. The CDR3 is CASSPPQNYGYTF. The CDR3 DNA follows: TGTGCCAGCAGCCCCCCACAGAACTATGGCTACACCTTC.

In this sample, this clone turned up a few times. The rearrangement uses TRBV25-1 and TRBJ2-5; weak D call: TRBD2 (6 bases). CDR1 and CDR2 (germline): MGHDK, SYGVNS. The CDR3 contains 13 residues. The V end was cut by 5 bases, the J end by 2 bases, with 9 bases between. The CDR3 DNA is TGTGCCAGCAGTCCGGGAGCGCAAGAGACCCAGTACTTC. It codes for CASSPGAQETQYF.

This clone showed up just a few times. V and J are TRBV5-1 and TRBJ2-2, with a tentative D call TRBD1 (5 bases). Trimming left V 3 bases short and J 4 bases short, with 13 bases between. The CDR3 has 15 residues. The germline gives CDR1 SGHRS, CDR2 YFSETQ. As DNA, the CDR3 is TGCGCCAGCAGCTCGCGACAGACCCTCACCGGGGAGCTGTTTTTT. Encoded protein: CASSSRQTLTGELFF.

The J gene is TRBJ1-1, the V gene TRBV29-1; D gene uncertain. CDR3 length: 14 amino acids. V was trimmed by 2 bases and J by 0 bases, leaving 10 bases between them. CDR1 and CDR2 (germline): SQVTM, ANQGSEA. CDR3 DNA: TGCAGCGTTGAAACCCGGGGAATGAACACTGAAGCTTTCTTT. Protein sequence: CSVETRGMNTEAFF.

This clone has only a few counts. V is TRBV10-2 and J is TRBJ2-2, with 8 bases fitting TRBD1. CDR3 length: 15 residues. V dropped 10 bases and J dropped 3; count of bases not matched to a gene: 10. Looked up from germline, CDR1 is WSHSY and CDR2 is SAAADI. CDR3 loop: CATRGQGADTGELFF. The CDR3 DNA is TGCGCCACCCGAGGGCAGGGGGCTGACACCGGGGAGCTGTTTTTT.

The chain joins TRBV30 to TRBJ1-2; a possible D gene is TRBD1 (5 bases). Germline V CDR1 and CDR2: GTSNPN, SVGIG (reference sequence). The CDR3 length is 12 residues. Trimming removed 1 base at V and 8 bases at J, with 11 bases between. DNA for the CDR3: TGTGCCTGGAGTGGTGCAGGGAAGGGCTACACCTTC. Its protein product is CAWSGAGKGYTF. The complete variable domain, with remaining parts taken from reference TRBV30 and TRBJ1-2, reads SQTIHQWPATLVQPVGSPLSLECTVEGTSNPNLYWYRQAAGRGLQLLFYSVGIGQISSEVPQNLSASRPQDRQFILSSKKLLLSDSGFYLCAWSGAGKGYTFGSGTRLTVV.

Only a few counts were recorded for this clone. The chain uses TRBV7-2 and TRBJ2-7, with 11 bases aligning to TRBD1. Germline loops: CDR1 SGHTA, CDR2 FQGNSA. The V segment lost 5 bases and the J segment 5 bases; nucleotides outside the gene matches: 5. The CDR3 loop spans 14 amino acids. The CDR3 here is CASSGRDRGDEQYF. The CDR3 coding sequence is TGTGCCAGCAGCGGTCGGGACAGGGGGGACGAGCAGTACTTC.